The sequence of this TCR beta chain was determined in a study of blood T cell repertoires in COVID-19 (dated by TCRdb to the early 2020s). Regarding the research as a whole: Samples from collaborators originated in the United States, Italy and Spain and spanned both the acute and convalescent phases of COVID-19. The material from the prospective study consisted of cDNA or gDNA derived from T cells, B-cell-depleted T cells, or PBMCs. The dataset comprised deeply sampled blood TCRbeta repertoires from subjects exposed to, actively infected with, or recovered from COVID-19. A freely available public database, intended as a resource for researchers studying the immune response to SARS-CoV-2, is where the repertoires were released. Samples came from the ongoing ImmuneRACE study (first 160 participants) plus 1,254 subjects from 6 global collaborators. Sample metadata almost always included a de-identified subject ID, COVID-19 status, age in years and sex. Where available, HLA class I and class II types were obtained from metadata supplied by the sample provider rather than from assay-based typing. Paper-wide results and their limitations: The quantity of clinical and demographic metadata differed by source and by participant and was supplied without curation.

The table lists this clone with a count of one. No antigen is known for it. Base quality data are lacking; no much larger clone is found one base away. A second Seattle source provided samples from volunteer blood donors who had recovered from COVID-19. Each collaborating institution followed its own protocols to collect whole blood in K2EDTA tubes. Collaborator samples were shipped for TCRbeta analysis as frozen whole blood, isolated PBMCs, or DNA extracted from either sample type. The germline V gene specifies ENHRY as CDR1 and SYGVKD as CDR2. V is shortened by 0 bases, J by 3 bases, and the region joining them spans 8 bases. Taken from cysteine to phenylalanine, the CDR3 has 14 residues. Of the read, only the CDR3 DNA is kept; its 42 bases are in frame from base 1. TCRbeta CDR3 regions were amplified from genomic DNA using the immunoSEQ Assay, a bias-controlled multiplex PCR. As for the authors' bioinformatics: Nucleated cell counts per sample were estimated from amplification of reference gene primers within the assay. Sequence reads were collapsed and filtered to measure the absolute abundance of every unique TCRbeta CDR3 rearrangement. For each sample, productive Simpson clonality was calculated by taking the square root of Simpson's diversity index across productive rearrangements. Entries here come from immuneACCESS through TCRdb and include only in-frame sequences with V and J called. Some clones fail to appear in such tables; in the studies checked, an unresolved V gene covers under half of the shortfall, and the cause of the remainder is unknown. That table gives V, J and clone size, and the DNA gave D and trimming. For this sample there are 110,000 or so clones; roughly nine tenths appear just once. Together, the top ten hold roughly 7.9% of the sample.

The sequence was obtained from a man aged 65 to 85 who had recovered from COVID-19. Sequencing used peripheral blood. The receptor chain draws on TRBV10-3 and TRBJ1-1; the D segment cannot be called with confidence. The DNA sequence is TGTGCCATCAGTGAGTCGGGGAGTGACACTGAAGCTTTCTTT. Translated, this is CAISESGSDTEAFF.